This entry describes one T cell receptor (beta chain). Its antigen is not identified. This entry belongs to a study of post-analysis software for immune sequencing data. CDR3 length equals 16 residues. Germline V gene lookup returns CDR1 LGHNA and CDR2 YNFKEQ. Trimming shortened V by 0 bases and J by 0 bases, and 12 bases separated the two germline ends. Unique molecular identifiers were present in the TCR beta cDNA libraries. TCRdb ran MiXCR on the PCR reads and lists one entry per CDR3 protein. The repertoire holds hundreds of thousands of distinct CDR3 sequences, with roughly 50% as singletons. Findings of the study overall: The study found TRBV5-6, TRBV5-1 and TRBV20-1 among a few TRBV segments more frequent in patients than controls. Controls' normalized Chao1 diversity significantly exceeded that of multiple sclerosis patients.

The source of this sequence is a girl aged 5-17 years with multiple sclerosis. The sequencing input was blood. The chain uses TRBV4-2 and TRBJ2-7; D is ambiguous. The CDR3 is CASSQEETASSYEQYF. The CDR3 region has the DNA TGTGCCAGCAGCCAAGAAGAAACAGCCAGCTCCTACGAGCAGTACTTC.